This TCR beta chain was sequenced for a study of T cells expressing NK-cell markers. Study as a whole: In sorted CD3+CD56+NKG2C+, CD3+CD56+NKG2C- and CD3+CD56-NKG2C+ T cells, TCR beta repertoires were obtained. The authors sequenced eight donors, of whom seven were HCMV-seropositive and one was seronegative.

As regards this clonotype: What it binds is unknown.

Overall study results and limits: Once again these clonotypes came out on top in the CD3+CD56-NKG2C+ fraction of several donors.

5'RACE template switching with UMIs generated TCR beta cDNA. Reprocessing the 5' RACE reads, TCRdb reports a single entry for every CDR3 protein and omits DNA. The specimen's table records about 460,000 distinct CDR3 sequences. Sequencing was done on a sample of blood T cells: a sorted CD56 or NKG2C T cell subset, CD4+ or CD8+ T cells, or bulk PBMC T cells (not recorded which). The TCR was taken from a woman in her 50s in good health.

The chain's CDR3 is CSASLDRGSRELFF. V gene TRBV20-1 combines with J gene TRBJ2-2; TCRdb selects TRBD1, and the lack of DNA leaves this call unchecked. The CDR3 length is 14 residues. Germline CDR1 is DFQATT and CDR2 is SNEGSKA (reference sequence).